The subject of this entry is one T cell receptor (beta chain). Its antigen is still unknown. No per-base quality is available; no much larger clone lies one base away. From the cysteine up to the phenylalanine, the CDR3 has a length of 16 residues. Here the CDR3 DNA is all that survives: 48 bases in frame from base 1. CDR1 MNHNY and CDR2 SVGAGI are derived from the germline V gene (reference sequence). V trim: 7 bases; J trim: 4 bases; unmatched bases: 11. One collaborating source in Seattle enrolled patients while the patients were actively infected and followed the patients over time throughout the course of disease. Each collaborating institution followed its own protocols to collect whole blood in K2EDTA tubes. For TCRbeta analysis, collaborators shipped samples as frozen whole blood, isolated PBMCs, or DNA extracted from either of those sample types. TCRbeta CDR3 regions were amplified from genomic DNA using the immunoSEQ Assay, a bias-controlled multiplex PCR. On the authors' methods: Nucleated cell counts per sample were estimated from amplification of reference gene primers within the assay. To quantify the absolute abundance of each unique TCRbeta CDR3 rearrangement, sequence reads were collapsed and filtered. For each sample, productive Simpson clonality was calculated by taking the square root of Simpson's diversity index across productive rearrangements. Not all clones reach the TCRdb copy of this immuneACCESS table, which keeps in-frame sequences only. Checked studies attribute under half of the gap to unresolved V genes and leave the rest unexplained. That table is the source of V, J and clone size, and D and trimming were worked out from the DNA. The sample table holds 300,000 to 350,000 clones, of which roughly 86% were seen once. Around 7.9% of the sample is held by the ten biggest clonotypes.

This sample is drawn from a study of blood T cell repertoires in COVID-19 (dated by TCRdb to the early 2020s). For context, the study as a whole: Collaborator samples came from the United States, Italy and Spain and covered acute and convalescent phases of COVID-19. The prospective study material was composed of cDNA or gDNA derived from T cells, B-cell-depleted T cells, or PBMCs. Where HLA class I and class II types were available, the types were taken from metadata supplied by the sample provider, not from assay-based typing. The repertoires were made available in a free public database intended to serve as a resource for research on the immune response to SARS-CoV-2. The dataset comprised deeply sampled blood TCRbeta repertoires from subjects exposed to, actively infected with, or recovered from COVID-19. Samples were obtained from the ongoing ImmuneRACE study (first 160 participants) and from over 1,000 subjects provided by 6 global collaborators. The sample metadata nearly always contained a de-identified subject ID, COVID-19 status, age in years and sex.

What the research found in general, with its limitations: How much clinical and demographic metadata was included differed by source and by participant, and the metadata was provided uncurated.

Sequenced input: peripheral blood. The V and J genes are TRBV6-6 and TRBJ2-1; 9 bases in between match TRBD2. This TCR came from a woman in her seventies with COVID-19, enrolled during active disease. The DNA sequence is TGTGCCAGCAACCCGACTAGCGGAAAGTTATACAATGAGCAGTTCTTC. Its amino acids are CASNPTSGKLYNEQFF.